This entry lists 15 T cell receptor beta chains sequenced from one sample in a study of CD8 T cells in ankylosing spondylitis. The study's findings and limits: It appeared that ankylosing spondylitis blood was characterized by a TCR beta motif of fewer than ten highly homologous variants.

TCRdb re-called the 5' RACE reads through MiXCR, storing one row per CDR3 protein. Counted here are about 540,000 distinct CDR3 sequences, roughly 13% occurring once; the ten biggest clones make up 6.8%. The antigens of these receptors remain unknown. Sequencing used blood, either unsorted or a sorted T cell fraction (not recorded which). These receptors were collected from a male donor with ankylosing spondylitis.

This clonotype was counted at least ten times. V is TRBV12-3 or TRBV12-4 and J is TRBJ1-1; 7 bases fit TRBD1. The J segment lost 1 base and the V segment lost 5 bases, leaving 4 bases of the junction unmatched. The CDR3 sequence is 14 residues long. CDR3 sequence (DNA): TGTGCCAGCAGTGACAGGGTCTGGAACACTGAAGCTTTCTTT. It codes for CASSDRVWNTEAFF.

There are a few counts of this clonotype. This chain joins TRBV5-1 and TRBJ1-6; D is possibly TRBD1 (6 bases). The V and J ends lost 4 bases and 5 bases respectively, with 10 bases between them. Germline values: CDR1 SGHRS, CDR2 YFSETQ. The CDR3 consists of 14 residues. Written as DNA, the CDR3 is TGCGCCAGCAGCATAGGACAGCATAATTCACCCCTCCACTTT. Protein: CASSIGQHNSPLHF.

The rearrangement joins TRBV5-1 to TRBJ2-5; the match to TRBD2 covers 8 bases. Per the germline V gene, CDR1 is SGHRS and CDR2 is YFSETQ. The CDR3 sequence is 13 residues long. Trimming took 3 bases from V and 4 from J; bases not matched to a gene: 2. CDR3 DNA sequence: TGCGCCAGCAGCTCCGGGGGGGGAGAGACCCAGTACTTC. Translation: CASSSGGGETQYF.

V and J are TRBV7-9 and TRBJ2-7; possibly TRBD1 or TRBD2 for D (5 bases each). The germline CDR1 and CDR2 sequences are SEHNR and FQNEAQ (reference sequence). The CDR3 contains 13 residues. The CDR3 protein is CSSSLSGTIYWYV. As DNA, the CDR3 is TGTTCCAGCAGCTTATCTGGGACCATTTATTGGTACGTC.

This clonotype was recorded at least ten times. CDR3 coding DNA: TGCAGCGTCGAAAAAACAGGGTCCGGGGAGCTGTTTTTT. It specifies CSVEKTGSGELFF. The chain couples TRBV29-1 to TRBJ2-2, with D perhaps matching TRBD1 (6 bases). Germline V CDR1 and CDR2: SQVTM, ANQGSEA. V was pared by 6 bases and J by 6 bases, with 14 bases between. The CDR3 length is 13 residues.

This chain connects TRBV19 to TRBJ1-1; TRBD1 is a possible D gene (5 bases). V was pared by 2 bases and J by 5 bases, with 12 bases between. Germline assignment: CDR1 LNHDA and CDR2 SQIVND (reference sequence). There are 14 residues in the CDR3. The CDR3 spells CASSITGAGTEAFF. The DNA for the CDR3 is TGTGCCAGTAGTATAACTGGGGCGGGGACTGAAGCTTTCTTT.

This chain links TRBV7-7 with TRBJ2-2, with 7 bases that match TRBD2. The junction had 12 bases not matched to a gene; V was cut back by 6 bases and J by 5 bases. The CDR3 has 16 residues. The germline gives CDR1 SSHAT, CDR2 FNYEAQ (reference sequence). DNA for the CDR3: TGTGCCAGCAGTTTCGGAGCGGGATTATGGACCGGGGAGCTGTTTTTT. It translates to CASSFGAGLWTGELFF.

The V gene is TRBV29-1, the J gene TRBJ2-2; D remains unclear. The V end was cut by 4 bases, the J end by 0 bases, with 9 bases between. Germline CDR1 is SQVTM and CDR2 is ANQGSEA. The CDR3 has 14 residues. CDR3 sequence: CSVGATTNTGELFF. The CDR3 DNA reads TGCAGCGTTGGGGCTACTACGAACACCGGGGAGCTGTTTTTT.

V gene TRBV11-1 combines with J gene TRBJ2-5; TRBD1 aligns across 9 bases. CDR1 and CDR2 (germline): SGHAT, FQDESV (reference sequence). The CDR3 spans 17 residues. Germline trimming cut 5 bases from V and 0 bases from J; bases unmatched to any gene: 10. The CDR3 protein is CASSQARGQGDQETQYF. In nucleotides, the CDR3 is TGTGCCAGCAGCCAAGCCCGGGGACAGGGCGACCAAGAGACCCAGTACTTC.

The table lists this clonotype with a few counts. This chain connects TRBV19 to TRBJ2-1, with 8 positions matching TRBD2. Losses at the gene ends were 5 bases for V and 7 bases for J; bases not matched to a gene: 13. This CDR3 is built from 16 residues. Per the germline V gene, CDR1 is LNHDA and CDR2 is SQIVND (reference sequence). The CDR3 loop reads CASSPRGSGGKNEQFF. In DNA, the CDR3 is TGTGCCAGTAGTCCTCGGGGGAGCGGGGGTAAGAATGAGCAGTTCTTC.

This clonotype has more than one count but fewer than ten. V is TRBV6-1 and J is TRBJ2-6; TRBD2 might be the D (7 bases). Germline lookup yields CDR1 MNHNS and CDR2 SASEGT. The CDR3 length is 17 residues. The V end was cut by 10 bases, the J end by 1 base, with 20 bases between. CDR3 sequence (DNA): TGTGCCACCAGGAAACAGGGAGGGAAATCTGGGGCCAACGTCCTGACTTTC. This gives the protein CATRKQGGKSGANVLTF.

The chain joins TRBV24-1 to TRBJ1-1; D call uncertain. The CDR3 has 13 amino acids. Trimming cost V 8 bases and J 4 bases, with 13 bases left between them. From germline, CDR1 is KGHDR and CDR2 SFDVKD. CDR3 loop: CATKDPEGTEAFF. Written as DNA, the CDR3 is TGTGCCACCAAGGATCCAGAAGGCACTGAAGCTTTCTTT.

In this sample, this clonotype turned up a few times. CDR3 sequence reads: CSARVPGPSEQYF. Written as DNA, the CDR3 is TGCAGTGCTAGAGTACCGGGGCCCTCCGAGCAGTACTTC. This rearrangement joins TRBV20-1 to TRBJ2-7; D may correspond to TRBD1 or TRBD2 (5 bases each). The ends were cut back, 1 base at V and 6 bases at J, with 13 bases in the middle. Germline V CDR1 and CDR2: DFQATT, SNEGSKA (reference sequence). The CDR3 covers 13 residues.

The table lists this clonotype with a few counts. CDR3 bases: TGTGCCACCAGTGGGTCCCACGTTTCTAGCGGGAGTCTGTACAATGAGCAGTTCTTC. Encoded protein: CATSGSHVSSGSLYNEQFF. V gene TRBV24-1 combines with J gene TRBJ2-1, with 10 bases identical to TRBD2. The germline V gene encodes CDR1 KGHDR and CDR2 SFDVKD. J was trimmed by 4 bases and V by 5 bases; bases with no gene match: 16. CDR3 length: 19 amino acids.

This clonotype was found a few times. The chain recombines TRBV5-1 with TRBJ1-1; the match to TRBD1 covers 7 bases. Germline-derived CDR1 and CDR2 are SGHRS and YFSETQ. The J segment lost 0 bases and the V segment lost 0 bases, leaving 5 bases of the junction unmatched. This CDR3 contains 16 residues. CDR3 amino acids: CASSLGPTGMNTEAFF. CDR3 in DNA: TGCGCCAGCAGCTTGGGCCCGACAGGGATGAACACTGAAGCTTTCTTT.